This TCR beta chain was recorded in a study of T cells in Graves' hyperthyroidism and ophthalmopathy. Diagnoses rested on clinical symptoms, serum thyroxine and TRAb, thyroid ultrasound and orbital computed tomography. This clonotype was counted ten times or more. What it binds is not known. The germline CDR1 and CDR2 sequences are SGHVS and FQNEAQ. This CDR3 has 15 residues. V lost 1 base and J lost 4, with 13 bases in between. TCR beta CDR3 sequences were amplified from RNA transcripts. Primed by the HTBI set, a first-round RT-PCR was run on the TCR CDR3. TCRdb re-called the multiplex PCR reads with MiXCR, one entry per CDR3 protein. The table records around 290,000 distinct CDR3 sequences, roughly 13% of them present only once. The study, taken as a whole, reports: With a median lead of around 6.7 months before onset, the model predicted ophthalmopathy. Peripheral blood also featured most of the thyroid clonotypes expanded above 0.001.

This clonotype was obtained from a woman between 40 and 50 years old with Graves' hyperthyroidism. Sequenced material: blood. The rearrangement links TRBV7-8 to TRBJ1-2; D unresolved. The CDR3 is CASSLDQPDGYGYTF. CDR3 in DNA: TGTGCCAGCAGCTTAGACCAGCCCGACGGCTATGGCTACACCTTC.